This T cell receptor beta chain was identified in a study of beta chain features in type 1 diabetes. Note on this clone: Its target is not known.

Germline V gives CDR1 SEHNR, CDR2 FQNEAQ (reference sequence). The V end was cut by 2 bases, the J end by 1 base, with 7 bases between. This CDR3 region has 14 residues. Central memory, naive, regulatory and stem cell-like memory CD4+ cells were sorted by CD45RO/CCR7/CD25/CD127/CD95/CD27. Regarding the study as a whole: Type 1 diabetes patients showed a moderate but significant shortening of TCRB CDR3s in all four CD4+ subsets. Compared with healthy donors, patients appeared to share more similar naive, central memory and regulatory TCRB repertoires.

All of the isolated RNA was reverse transcribed, so expressed TCRB transcripts were sequenced. Assay used: immunoSEQ multiplex PCR; TCRdb lists only in-frame clones, some missing. The sample lists hundreds of thousands of clones, 15% to 20% occurring once. Sequenced: naive CD4+ T cells from blood. This receptor was obtained from a woman aged 18-29 years in good health. This chain links TRBV7-9 with TRBJ2-3; D gene ambiguous. The CDR3 DNA sequence: TGTGCCAGCAGCTTATTCGACGGCACAGATACGCAGTATTTT. Translating it yields CASSLFDGTDTQYF. Full variable domain (rest looked up from reference TRBV7-9 and TRBJ2-3): DTGVSQNPRHKITKRGQNVTFRCDPISEHNRLYWYRQTLGQGPEFLTYFQNEAQLEKSRLLSDRFSAERPKGSFSTLEIQRTEQGDSAMYLCASSLFDGTDTQYFGPGTRLTVL.